This is a list of T cell receptor beta chains from one sample in a study of identical twins. MiXCR was run by TCRdb on the 5' RACE reads, yielding one entry per CDR3 protein. The table includes about 700,000 distinct CDR3 sequences, approximately 6% detected once. The sequenced sample was naive T cells sorted from blood. These receptors all come from a man younger than 30 in good health. CDR3s include the opening cysteine and the closing phenylalanine or tryptophan. D genes are given only for firm matches. Size is omitted from some rows. Given values are once, few, many or a class for expanded clones.

many TRBJ2-1 TRBV4-2 NA CASSPLPENEQFF TGTGCCAGCAGCCCTCTCCCGGAGAATGAGCAGTTCTTC
NA TRBJ2-7 TRBV5-6 TRBD2 CASSLGTSGRVRYEQYF TGTGCCAGCAGCTTGGGGACTAGCGGGAGGGTCCGCTACGAGCAGTACTTC
many TRBJ2-7 TRBV4-2 NA CASSQARGPPGEQYF TGTGCCAGCAGCCAAGCCAGGGGACCCCCTGGCGAGCAGTACTTC
many TRBJ2-1 TRBV29-1 NA CSMRSGNEQFF TGCAGCATGAGATCGGGCAATGAGCAGTTCTTC
many TRBJ2-2 TRBV24-1 TRBD2 CATKSGISTGELFF TGTGCCACCAAAAGCGGGATAAGTACCGGGGAGCTGTTTTTT
many TRBJ2-3 TRBV5-1 NA CASSLNGDTQYF TGCGCCAGCAGCTTGAACGGAGATACGCAGTATTTT
NA TRBJ2-3 TRBV10-3 TRBD2 CAISESPPVAGGTDTQYF TGTGCCATCAGTGAGTCTCCTCCAGTAGCGGGAGGCACAGATACGCAGTATTTT
many TRBJ2-1 TRBV12-3/TRBV12-4 TRBD2 CASSFRWREGLYNEQFF TGTGCCAGCAGTTTCAGGTGGCGGGAGGGCCTCTACAATGAGCAGTTCTTC
many TRBJ1-1 TRBV25-1 NA CASRIACWVMAFF TGTGCCAGCAGGATCGCGTGCTGGGTTATGGCTTTCTTT
many TRBJ2-3 TRBV20-1 NA CSARDVGSADTQYF TGCAGTGCTAGAGATGTAGGGTCCGCAGATACGCAGTATTTT
NA TRBJ1-2 TRBV29-1 TRBD1 CSVKLEGQGLF TGCAGCGTTAAACTTGAAGGACAGGGACTCTTC
few TRBJ2-5 TRBV5-1 TRBD2 CASSFLGTSVLQETQYF TGCGCCAGCAGCTTCCTCGGGACTAGCGTTTTACAAGAGACCCAGTACTTC
many TRBJ2-3 TRBV29-1 TRBD1 CSVEGPDRDTDTQYF TGCAGCGTTGAAGGACCCGACAGGGACACAGATACGCAGTATTTT
many TRBJ1-6 TRBV20-1 NA CSARDLNAPLHF TGCAGTGCTAGAGATCTTAACGCGCCCCTCCACTTT
NA TRBJ2-5 TRBV7-3 NA CASSFKPVLGWGQETQYF TGTGCCAGCAGCTTTAAACCCGTCTTGGGTTGGGGACAAGAGACCCAGTACTTC
many TRBJ1-6 TRBV6-2/TRBV6-3 TRBD1 CASNIGTGVNSPLHF TGTGCCAGCAATATCGGGACAGGCGTTAACTCACCCCTCCACTTT
many TRBJ1-5 TRBV20-1 NA CSARVADQPQHF TGCAGTGCTAGAGTCGCGGATCAGCCCCAGCATTTT
many TRBJ2-1 TRBV30 NA CAWTQVGRGLFF TGTGCCTGGACTCAAGTTGGCCGTGGGTTGTTCTTC
few TRBJ1-1 TRBV28 NA CAGTGTTNTEAFF TGTGCCGGAACCGGGACAACGAACACTGAAGCTTTCTTT
NA TRBJ2-5 TRBV5-6 NA CASSLNQMTETQYF TGTGCCAGCAGCTTGAACCAAATGACGGAGACCCAGTACTTC
many TRBJ2-7 TRBV4-3 TRBD1 CASSQGDRGVDEQYF TGCGCCAGCAGCCAAGGTGACAGGGGAGTCGACGAGCAGTACTTC
few TRBJ2-1 TRBV5-1 NA CASSPLAESEQFF TGCGCCAGCAGCCCACTGGCGGAGAGTGAGCAGTTCTTC
many TRBJ2-7 TRBV27 NA CASSFGRTSWYEQYF TGTGCCAGCAGTTTCGGACGGACTTCTTGGTACGAGCAGTACTTC
few TRBJ1-2 TRBV20-1 NA CSARAPPFYTF TGCAGTGCTAGAGCTCCCCCTTTCTACACCTTC
NA TRBJ2-6 TRBV3-1 NA CASSPGGVMGSGANVLTF TGTGCCAGCAGCCCGGGGGGCGTAATGGGCTCTGGGGCCAACGTCCTGACTTTC
NA TRBJ1-2 TRBV20-1 NA CSARQYKDYGYTF TGCAGTGCTAGACAATACAAGGACTATGGCTACACCTTC
NA TRBJ1-2 TRBV25-1 TRBD1 CASSDRDRGPYGYTF TGTGCCAGCAGTGATCGGGACAGGGGCCCCTATGGCTACACCTTC
few TRBJ1-2 TRBV5-1 NA CASSIPPGREGYTF TGCGCCAGCAGCATACCCCCAGGACGAGAGGGCTACACCTTC
NA TRBJ2-5 TRBV14 TRBD2 CASSQVAGGTGETQYF TGTGCCAGCAGCCAGGTAGCGGGAGGGACCGGAGAGACCCAGTACTTC
NA TRBJ2-1 TRBV6-5 NA CASSYGILRRSYNEQFF TGTGCCAGCAGTTACGGGATCCTGCGCCGCTCCTACAATGAGCAGTTCTTC
few TRBJ2-2 TRBV11-3 NA CASSLDPGLGNGELFF TGTGCCAGCAGCTTAGATCCAGGTCTGGGGAACGGGGAGCTGTTTTTT
NA TRBJ1-2 TRBV27 NA CASPTAFDYGYTF TGTGCCAGCCCGACAGCGTTCGACTATGGCTACACCTTC
many TRBJ2-1 TRBV20-1 TRBD1 CSARGQGAVNEQFF TGCAGTGCTAGGGGACAGGGGGCAGTTAATGAGCAGTTCTTC
many TRBJ2-3 TRBV4-3 TRBD2 CATSRGGYTDTQYF TGCGCCACCTCGCGCGGGGGTTACACAGATACGCAGTATTTT
many TRBJ1-5 TRBV6-1 NA CASGTLGDGQPQHF TGTGCCAGCGGGACCTTGGGGGACGGTCAGCCCCAGCATTTT
many TRBJ2-2 TRBV5-6 NA CASSLGLGAGELFF TGTGCCAGCAGCTTGGGGTTGGGAGCCGGGGAGCTGTTTTTT
many TRBJ1-6 TRBV7-2 TRBD1 CASSSTRTGGSPLHF TGTGCCAGCAGCTCTACTAGGACAGGGGGTTCACCCCTCCACTTT
many TRBJ2-1 TRBV12-3/TRBV12-4 NA CASSPHRSPGNEQFF TGTGCCAGCAGCCCCCATAGGTCGCCGGGTAATGAGCAGTTCTTC
many TRBJ1-2 TRBV5-1 NA CASSLENYGYTF TGCGCCAGCAGCTTGGAAAACTATGGCTACACCTTC
NA TRBJ2-3 TRBV4-1 TRBD2 CASSQVGLAGGTDTQYF TGCGCCAGCAGCCAAGTGGGACTAGCGGGAGGAACAGATACGCAGTATTTT
few TRBJ1-2 TRBV2 TRBD1 CASSDGQGYGYTF TGTGCCAGCAGTGATGGACAGGGCTATGGCTACACCTTC
NA TRBJ2-7 TRBV10-3 TRBD1 CAISESGGTGGGEQYF TGTGCCATCAGTGAGTCGGGCGGGACAGGGGGCGGCGAGCAGTACTTC
NA TRBJ2-3 TRBV9 TRBD2 CASSERGGAEADTQYF TGTGCCAGCAGCGAGAGGGGAGGGGCCGAGGCAGATACGCAGTATTTT
NA TRBJ2-1 TRBV7-2 NA CASSQRWGTLYNEQFF TGTGCCAGCAGCCAAAGGTGGGGGACACTTTACAATGAGCAGTTCTTC
many TRBJ1-1 TRBV29-1 NA CSVRQTADTEAFF TGCAGCGTGCGGCAAACGGCGGACACTGAAGCTTTCTTT
few TRBJ2-1 TRBV5-1 TRBD2 CASSLETASGAGNEQFF TGCGCCAGCAGCTTGGAGACGGCTAGCGGAGCGGGGAATGAGCAGTTCTTC
NA TRBJ2-4 TRBV7-6 TRBD1 CASSLGGTAQNIQYF TGTGCCAGCAGCTTAGGAGGGACAGCTCAAAACATTCAGTACTTC
NA TRBJ2-2 TRBV5-4 NA CATSARRDTGELFF TGTGCTACCTCGGCCAGGCGGGACACCGGGGAGCTGTTTTTT
few TRBJ2-2 TRBV18 TRBD1 CASSPPGQLATGELFF TGTGCCAGCTCACCACCGGGACAGCTCGCTACCGGGGAGCTGTTTTTT
many TRBJ2-1 TRBV11-2 TRBD2 CASSPRTSGRIRVGNNEQFF TGTGCCAGCAGCCCACGGACTAGCGGGAGAATTAGGGTCGGAAACAATGAGCAGTTCTTC
NA TRBJ2-3 TRBV24-1 NA CATSDLQAGPSTDTQYF TGTGCCACCAGTGATTTGCAGGCGGGACCTAGCACAGATACGCAGTATTTT
many TRBJ1-1 TRBV24-1 NA CATRQGMGTTEAFF TGTGCCACCAGGCAGGGGATGGGGACCACTGAAGCTTTCTTT
NA TRBJ2-3 TRBV9 NA CASSVFQGYTDTQYF TGTGCCAGCAGCGTTTTCCAGGGGTACACAGATACGCAGTATTTT
NA TRBJ1-5 TRBV2 TRBD1 CASSETGALQPQHF TGTGCCAGCAGCGAAACAGGGGCGCTTCAGCCCCAGCATTTT
NA TRBJ2-1 TRBV6-4 TRBD2 CASSVLAGGPFDEQFF TGTGCCAGCAGTGTTCTCGCGGGAGGGCCATTCGATGAGCAGTTCTTC
many TRBJ2-2 TRBV12-3/TRBV12-4 TRBD1 CASRTGGTGELFF TGTGCCAGCAGAACAGGGGGCACCGGGGAGCTGTTTTTT
NA TRBJ2-1 TRBV5-1 TRBD2 CASSLMPGLAGEEWFF TGCGCCAGCAGCTTGATGCCGGGACTAGCGGGAGAGGAGTGGTTCTTC